The subject of this entry is one T cell receptor (beta chain). Per the study methods: Estimated nucleated cell counts came from reference gene primer amplification. Profiled with immunoSEQ multiplex PCR; TCRdb holds only in-frame clones, not every one. D and trimming come from the DNA, and the V and J calls and clone size come from that table. In the table there are around 310,000 clones, around 89% of which are singletons. The sample comes from a study of blood T cell repertoires in COVID-19. Study background: Acute-phase and convalescent COVID-19 samples originated in the United States, Italy and Spain. T cells, B-cell-depleted T cells, or PBMCs provided the cDNA or gDNA that served as material.

The sequenced material came from peripheral blood. The clonotype originates from a woman aged 45-60 years with active or convalescent COVID-19.

Written as DNA, the CDR3 is TGCGCCAGCAGTACCCAGGGGGCGTTCGGCTCCTATAATTCACCCCTCCACTTT. The encoded protein is CASSTQGAFGSYNSPLHF. The chain employs TRBV4-1 and TRBJ1-6; 8 positions match TRBD1. Germline loops: CDR1 MGHRA, CDR2 YSYEKL. V lost 6 bases to trimming and J lost 0 bases; unmatched junction nucleotides: 10. This CDR3 has 18 residues.